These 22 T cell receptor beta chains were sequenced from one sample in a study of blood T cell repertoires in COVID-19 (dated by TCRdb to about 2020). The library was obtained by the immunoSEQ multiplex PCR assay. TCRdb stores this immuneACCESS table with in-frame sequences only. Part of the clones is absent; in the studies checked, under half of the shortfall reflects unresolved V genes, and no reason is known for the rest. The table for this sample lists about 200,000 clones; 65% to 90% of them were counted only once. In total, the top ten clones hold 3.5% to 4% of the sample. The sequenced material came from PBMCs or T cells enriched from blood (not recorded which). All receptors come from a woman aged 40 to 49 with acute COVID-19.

CDR3 sequence: CVARDTGRPQHF. The CDR3 DNA reads TGTGTGGCCCGGGACACCGGTCGGCCCCAGCATTTT. The chain links TRBV21-1 to TRBJ1-5; TRBD1, the table's D call, was not compared with the DNA. TRBV21-1 is flagged as a pseudogene. The CDR3 is made up of 12 amino acids.

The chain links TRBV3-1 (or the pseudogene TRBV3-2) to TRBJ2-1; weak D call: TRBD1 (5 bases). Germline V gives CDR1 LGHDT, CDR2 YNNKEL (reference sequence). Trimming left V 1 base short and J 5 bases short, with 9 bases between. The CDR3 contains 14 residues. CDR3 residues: CASSQGTGHNEQFF. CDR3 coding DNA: TGTGCCAGCAGCCAAGGCACAGGCCACAATGAGCAGTTCTTC.

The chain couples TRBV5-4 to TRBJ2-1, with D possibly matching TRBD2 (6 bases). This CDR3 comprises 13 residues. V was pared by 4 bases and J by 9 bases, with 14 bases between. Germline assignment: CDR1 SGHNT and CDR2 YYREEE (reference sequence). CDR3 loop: CASSPGLFAEQFF. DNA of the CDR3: TGTGCCAGCAGCCCAGGACTATTTGCTGAGCAGTTCTTC. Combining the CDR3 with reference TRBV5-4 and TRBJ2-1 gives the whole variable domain ETGVTQSPTHLIKTRGQQVTLRCSSQSGHNTVSWYQQALGQGPQFIFQYYREEENGRGNFPPRFSGLQFPNYSSELNVNALELDDSALYLCASSPGLFAEQFFGPGTRLTVL.

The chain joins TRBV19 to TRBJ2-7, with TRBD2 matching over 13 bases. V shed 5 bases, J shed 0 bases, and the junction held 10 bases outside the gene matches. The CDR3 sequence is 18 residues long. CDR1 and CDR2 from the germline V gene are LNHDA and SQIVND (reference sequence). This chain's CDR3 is CASSPGLAGFQSSYEQYF. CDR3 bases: TGTGCCAGTAGTCCGGGACTAGCGGGATTCCAGAGCTCCTACGAGCAGTACTTC.

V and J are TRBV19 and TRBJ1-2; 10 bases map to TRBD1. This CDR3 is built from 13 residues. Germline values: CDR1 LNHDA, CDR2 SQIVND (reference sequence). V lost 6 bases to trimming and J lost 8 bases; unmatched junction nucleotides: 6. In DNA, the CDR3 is TGTGCCAGTAGGTCGACAGGGGGCCAGGGCTACACCTTC. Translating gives CASRSTGGQGYTF.

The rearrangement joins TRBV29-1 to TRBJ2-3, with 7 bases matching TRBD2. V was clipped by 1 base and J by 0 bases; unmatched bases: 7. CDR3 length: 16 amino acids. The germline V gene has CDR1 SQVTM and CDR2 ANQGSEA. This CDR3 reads CSVEGSGGGSTDTQYF. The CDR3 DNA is TGCAGCGTTGAAGGGTCGGGGGGAGGAAGCACAGATACGCAGTATTTT.

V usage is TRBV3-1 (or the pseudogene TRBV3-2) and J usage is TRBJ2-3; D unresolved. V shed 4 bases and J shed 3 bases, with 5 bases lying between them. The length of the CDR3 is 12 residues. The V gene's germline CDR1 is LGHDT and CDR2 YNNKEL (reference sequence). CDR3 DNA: TGTGCCAGCAGCCCCCAAACAGATACGCAGTATTTT. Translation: CASSPQTDTQYF.

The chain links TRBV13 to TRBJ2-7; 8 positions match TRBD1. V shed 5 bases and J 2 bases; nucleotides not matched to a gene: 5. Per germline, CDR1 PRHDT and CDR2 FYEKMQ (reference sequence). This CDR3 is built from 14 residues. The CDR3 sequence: CASSLRDRTYEQYF. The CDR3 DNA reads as TGTGCCAGCAGCCTCCGGGACAGGACCTACGAGCAGTACTTC.

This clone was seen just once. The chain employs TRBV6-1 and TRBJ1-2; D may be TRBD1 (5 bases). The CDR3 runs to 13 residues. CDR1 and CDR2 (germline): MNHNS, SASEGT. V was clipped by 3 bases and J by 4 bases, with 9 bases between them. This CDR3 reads CASSEGGGYGYTF. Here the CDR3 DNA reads TGTGCCAGCAGTGAGGGGGGAGGCTATGGCTACACCTTC.

CDR3 loop: CASSELGAMPQHF. The CDR3 bases are TGCGCCAGCAGTGAGCTGGGGGCAATGCCCCAGCATTTT. V usage is TRBV10-2 and J usage is TRBJ1-5; D perhaps matches TRBD1 (6 bases). Germline V lookup: CDR1 WSHSY, CDR2 SAAADI. The ends were cut back, 2 bases at V and 9 bases at J, with 11 bases in the middle. The CDR3 covers 13 residues.

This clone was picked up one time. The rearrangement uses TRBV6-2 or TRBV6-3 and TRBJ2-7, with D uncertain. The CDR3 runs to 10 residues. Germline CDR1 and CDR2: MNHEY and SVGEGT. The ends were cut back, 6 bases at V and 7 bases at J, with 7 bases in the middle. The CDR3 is CASSRAEQYF. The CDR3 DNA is TGTGCCAGCAGCCGAGCGGAGCAGTACTTC.

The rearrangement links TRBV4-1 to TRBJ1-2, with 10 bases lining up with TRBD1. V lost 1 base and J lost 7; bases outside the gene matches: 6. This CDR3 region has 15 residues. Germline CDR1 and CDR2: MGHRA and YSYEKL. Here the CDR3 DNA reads TGCGCCAGCAGCCAAGTGGACAGGGGGTTAGGTGGCTACACCTTC. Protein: CASSQVDRGLGGYTF.

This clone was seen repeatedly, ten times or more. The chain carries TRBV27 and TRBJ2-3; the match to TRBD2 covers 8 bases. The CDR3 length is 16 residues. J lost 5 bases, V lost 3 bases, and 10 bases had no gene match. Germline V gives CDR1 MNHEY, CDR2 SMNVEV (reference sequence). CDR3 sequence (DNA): TGTGCCAGCAGTTTCGCCAGCGGGAGAGGAAGAGATACGCAGTATTTT. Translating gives CASSFASGRGRDTQYF.

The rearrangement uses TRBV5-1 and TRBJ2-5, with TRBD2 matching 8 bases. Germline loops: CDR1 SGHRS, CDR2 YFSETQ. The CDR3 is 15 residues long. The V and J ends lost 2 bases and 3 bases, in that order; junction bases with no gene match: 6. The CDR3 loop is CASSFILAAEETQYF. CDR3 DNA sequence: TGCGCCAGCAGCTTTATACTAGCGGCGGAAGAGACCCAGTACTTC.

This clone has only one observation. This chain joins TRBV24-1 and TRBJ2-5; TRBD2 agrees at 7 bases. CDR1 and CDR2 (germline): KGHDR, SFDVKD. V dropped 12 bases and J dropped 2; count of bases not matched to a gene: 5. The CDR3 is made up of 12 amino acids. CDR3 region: CAPLGGQETQYF. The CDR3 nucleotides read TGTGCCCCCCTGGGGGGGCAAGAGACCCAGTACTTC.

The CDR3 DNA sequence: TGCGCCAGCAGAAGACAGGGTAGCTCCTACAATGAGCAGTTCTTC. Residues: CASRRQGSSYNEQFF. The chain has TRBV5-1 and TRBJ2-1, with TRBD1 matching 7 bases. Trimming cost V 5 bases and J 0 bases; bases outside gene matches: 5. The CDR3 spans 15 residues. Germline V gives CDR1 SGHRS, CDR2 YFSETQ.

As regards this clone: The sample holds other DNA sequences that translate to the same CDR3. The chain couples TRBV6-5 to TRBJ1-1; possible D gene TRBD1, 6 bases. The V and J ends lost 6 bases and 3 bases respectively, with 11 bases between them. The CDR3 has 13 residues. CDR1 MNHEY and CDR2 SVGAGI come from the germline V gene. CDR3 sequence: CASRKQGYTEAFF. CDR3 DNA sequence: TGTGCCAGCAGAAAACAGGGTTACACTGAAGCTTTCTTT.

CDR3 DNA sequence: TGTGCCAGTAGTATAGGGGGGGCTAGCGGGAGAGGTGAGCAGTTCTTC. Its protein is CASSIGGASGRGEQFF. The J gene is TRBJ2-1, the V gene TRBV19; 10 positions match TRBD2. With V trimmed by 1 base and J by 9 bases, 9 bases remained unmatched. Germline CDR1 reads LNHDA; CDR2 reads SQIVND (reference sequence). The CDR3 length is 16 residues.

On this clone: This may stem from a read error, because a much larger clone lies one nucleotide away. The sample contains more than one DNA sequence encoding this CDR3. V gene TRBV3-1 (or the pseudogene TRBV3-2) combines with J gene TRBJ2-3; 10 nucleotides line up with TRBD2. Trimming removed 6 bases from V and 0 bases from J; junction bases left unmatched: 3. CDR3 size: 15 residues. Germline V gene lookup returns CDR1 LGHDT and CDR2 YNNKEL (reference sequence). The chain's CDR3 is CASSPTSGSTDTQYF. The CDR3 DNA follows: TGTGCCAGCAGTCCGACTAGCGGGAGCACAGATACGCAGTATTTT.

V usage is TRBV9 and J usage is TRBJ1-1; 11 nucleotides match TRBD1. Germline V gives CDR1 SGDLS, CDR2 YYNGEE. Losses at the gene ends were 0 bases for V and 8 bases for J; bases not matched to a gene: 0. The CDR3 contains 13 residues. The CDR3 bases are TGTGCCAGCAGCGTAGGGACAGGGGGCGAAGCTTTCTTT. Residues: CASSVGTGGEAFF.

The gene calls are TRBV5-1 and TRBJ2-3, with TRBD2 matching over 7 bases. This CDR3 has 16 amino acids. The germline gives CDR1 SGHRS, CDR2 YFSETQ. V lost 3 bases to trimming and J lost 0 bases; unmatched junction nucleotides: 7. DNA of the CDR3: TGCGCCAGCAGCTCTCCCGCGGGAGCGAGCACAGATACGCAGTATTTT. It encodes CASSSPAGASTDTQYF.

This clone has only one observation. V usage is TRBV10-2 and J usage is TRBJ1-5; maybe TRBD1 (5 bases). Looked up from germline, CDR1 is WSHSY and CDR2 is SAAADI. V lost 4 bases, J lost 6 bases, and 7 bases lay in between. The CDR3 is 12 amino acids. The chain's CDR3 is CASSGGGQPQHF. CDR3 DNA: TGCGCCAGCAGTGGGGGGGGTCAGCCCCAGCATTTT.